This T cell receptor (beta chain) was recorded in a study of blood T cell repertoires in COVID-19 (dated by TCRdb to 2020 to 2022). Broadly, across the study: Samples from collaborators originated in the United States, Italy and Spain and spanned both the acute and convalescent phases of COVID-19. The prospective study material was composed of cDNA or gDNA derived from T cells, B-cell-depleted T cells, or PBMCs. Deeply sampled blood TCRbeta repertoires from subjects exposed to, actively infected with, or recovered from COVID-19 were included in the dataset. The repertoires were released in a freely available public database intended as a resource for research on the immune response to SARS-CoV-2. Samples came from the ongoing ImmuneRACE study (first 160 participants) plus 1,254 subjects from 6 global collaborators. The sample metadata nearly always contained a de-identified subject ID, COVID-19 status, age in years and sex. Where available, HLA class I and class II types were taken from metadata supplied by the sample provider and were not determined by assay-based typing.

Results the study describes overall, beyond this receptor: Clinical and demographic metadata were provided uncurated, with the amount varying by source and participant.

TCRbeta CDR3 regions were amplified from genomic DNA by means of the immunoSEQ Assay, a bias-controlled multiplex PCR. From the authors' description of their analysis: Within the assay, amplification of reference gene primers was used to estimate how many nucleated cells each sample contained. To quantify the absolute abundance of each unique TCRbeta CDR3 rearrangement, sequence reads were collapsed and filtered. Productive Simpson clonality was computed per sample as the square root of Simpson's diversity index over productive rearrangements. TCRdb took over this immuneACCESS table, retaining in-frame rearrangements with V and J assigned. Such tables are incomplete; in checked studies, under half of the missing clones stem from an unresolved V gene, and the remainder is unexplained. V, J and clone size are taken as reported in that table, and D and trimming were inferred from the DNA itself. Counted in this sample were around 480,000 clones; approximately 88% of them appeared once. The ten largest clones capture around 12% of the sample.

The V and J ends are trimmed by 3 bases and 16 bases, leaving 22 bases between them. According to the germline V gene, CDR1 reads MNHNS and CDR2 reads SASEGT. The CDR3, cysteine through phenylalanine, is 15 amino acids long. Only the CDR3 part of the read is kept: 45 bases, read in frame from the first base. This clone was seen only once. It lacks a known antigen. Base quality data are lacking; no much larger clone is found one base away. One collaborating source in Seattle enrolled patients during active infection and followed them longitudinally through the course of disease. Whole blood was collected in K2EDTA tubes by collaborating institutions according to the institutions' own protocols. For TCRbeta analysis, collaborators shipped samples in one of three forms: frozen whole blood, isolated PBMCs, or DNA extracted from either of those sample types.

The origin of this receptor is a woman aged 45-65 years with COVID-19, enrolled during active disease. The sample taken for sequencing was peripheral blood. Rearrangement joined TRBV6-1 to TRBJ1-6; the D gene cannot be named for sure. The CDR3 in this case is CASSEARHPLDPLHF. The DNA sequence follows: TGTGCCAGCAGTGAGGCGCGGCACCCCCTCGATCCTCTCCACTTT.